This entry lists 24 T cell receptor beta chains sequenced from one sample in a study of OX40 agonist ivuxolimab in advanced cancers. Only in-frame clones appear in the TCRdb table, and some are missing; sequencing was by immunoSEQ multiplex PCR. The sample lists around 97,000 clones; around 80% were seen once. The material was CD4+ or CD8+ T cells sorted from blood, obtained in a trial of the OX40 agonist ivuxolimab. The receptors here all came from an adult with an advanced solid tumor such as melanoma, head and neck, liver or kidney cancer.

The rearrangement links TRBV5-4 to TRBJ2-3; D is uncertain. The CDR3 loop spans 15 amino acids. Germline CDR1 is SGHNT and CDR2 is YYREEE (reference sequence). The V gene lost 4 bases and the J gene lost 3 bases, with 15 bases spanning the gap. The CDR3 protein is CASSTTTLGTDTQYF. CDR3 bases: TGTGCCAGCAGCACCACAACCCTTGGGACAGATACGCAGTATTTT.

The V gene is TRBV7-9, the J gene TRBJ2-5; 8 bases are a match to TRBD2. Germline trimming cut 10 bases from V and 2 bases from J; bases unmatched to any gene: 3. Germline values: CDR1 SEHNR, CDR2 FQNEAQ (reference sequence). This CDR3 contains 12 residues. CDR3 residues: CATGGVQETQYF. The DNA for the CDR3 is TGTGCCACCGGGGGGGTACAAGAGACCCAGTACTTC.

The rearrangement uses TRBV5-4 and TRBJ2-7; D unresolved. The CDR3 totals 14 residues. The V gene's germline CDR1 is SGHNT and CDR2 YYREEE (reference sequence). V was clipped by 0 bases and J by 6 bases, with 13 bases between them. The CDR3 sequence: CASSLGPQMGEQYF. Here the CDR3 DNA reads TGTGCCAGCAGCTTGGGTCCCCAAATGGGCGAGCAGTACTTC.

The chain has TRBV6-6 and TRBJ2-5; 8 bases fit TRBD2. CDR3 length: 15 residues. Germline CDR1 MNHNY, CDR2 SVGAGI (reference sequence). V trimming: 2 bases; J trimming: 1 base; junction bases outside the gene matches: 3. CDR3 region: CASSYRGGSQETQYF. The DNA of the CDR3 is TGTGCCAGCAGTTACCGGGGGGGTAGCCAAGAGACCCAGTACTTC.

V and J are TRBV9 and TRBJ1-1; TRBD1 is a possible D gene (5 bases). Trimming removed 4 bases at V and 4 bases at J, with 14 bases between. Germline CDR1 reads SGDLS; CDR2 reads YYNGEE. This CDR3 has 14 residues. The CDR3 DNA reads TGTGCCAGCAGCACCGCTGACGGGGGCACTGAAGCTTTCTTT. Translated: CASSTADGGTEAFF.

CDR3 nucleotides: TGTGCCAGCAGCGTAGGGGGCCCCAAAGAGCAGTACTTC. Protein product: CASSVGGPKEQYF. The chain recombines TRBV9 with TRBJ2-7; a weak D match, TRBD1 (5 bases). With 0 bases removed from V and 7 bases from J, the gap between germline ends came to 11 bases. The CDR3 contains 13 residues. In germline, CDR1 is SGDLS, CDR2 YYNGEE.

The rearrangement uses TRBV18 and TRBJ2-1; the match to TRBD2 covers 12 bases. The CDR3 runs 18 residues. J lost 7 bases, V lost 2 bases, and 12 bases had no gene match. Germline loops: CDR1 KGHSH, CDR2 LQKENI. In nucleotides, the CDR3 is TGTGCCAGCTCACCAGTCCCCTCTAGCGGGAGGGCCAGGAATGAGCAGTTCTTC. The encoded protein is CASSPVPSSGRARNEQFF.

V gene TRBV7-9 combines with J gene TRBJ2-5; no firm D call. The CDR3 extends over 14 amino acids. Between the trimmed V and J ends, which lost 5 bases and 0 bases, there was a span of 10 bases. The germline gives CDR1 SEHNR, CDR2 FQNEAQ (reference sequence). The CDR3 spells CASSHGEYQETQYF. The DNA of the CDR3 is TGTGCCAGCAGCCACGGAGAATACCAAGAGACCCAGTACTTC.

This clone has only a few counts. The chain couples TRBV9 to TRBJ2-2, with D possibly TRBD2 on 6 matching bases. The CDR3 has 14 amino acids. V was cut by 0 bases and J by 3 bases, with 6 bases left in between. CDR1 and CDR2 from the germline V gene are SGDLS and YYNGEE. DNA of the CDR3: TGTGCCAGCAGCGTAGTAGCGGACACCGGGGAGCTGTTTTTT. Encoded protein: CASSVVADTGELFF.

This clone has more than one count but fewer than ten. The chain employs TRBV7-6 and TRBJ2-1; TRBD2 matches at 8 bases. CDR3 length equals 13 residues. Trimming took 3 bases from V and 10 from J; bases not matched to a gene: 5. Germline CDR1 is SGHVS and CDR2 is FNYEAQ. The CDR3 coding sequence is TGTGCCAGCAGCTTGGGGACTAGAGTCGAGCAGTTCTTC. This sequence encodes CASSLGTRVEQFF.

This clone was observed once. J is TRBJ1-6 and V is TRBV13, with 10 bases identical to TRBD1. This CDR3 has 15 residues. Germline trimming cut 5 bases from V and 7 bases from J; bases unmatched to any gene: 5. The germline V gene encodes CDR1 PRHDT and CDR2 FYEKMQ (reference sequence). The chain's CDR3 is CASSTPGQGNSPLHF. CDR3 coding DNA: TGTGCCAGCAGCACCCCGGGACAGGGGAATTCACCCCTCCACTTT.

The chain couples TRBV9 to TRBJ1-1; D might be TRBD1 (6 bases). Trimming removed 3 bases from V and 5 bases from J, with 11 bases in between. The germline V gene has CDR1 SGDLS and CDR2 YYNGEE. The CDR3 is made up of 13 amino acids. The CDR3 DNA follows: TGTGCCAGCAGCGCTACCCAGGGGACTGAAGCTTTCTTT. It encodes CASSATQGTEAFF.

The chain has TRBV9 and TRBJ1-3, with unresolved D. Deletions cut 6 bases from V and 0 bases from J, with 13 bases between. Germline values: CDR1 SGDLS, CDR2 YYNGEE. The length of the CDR3 is 15 residues. The CDR3 coding sequence is TGTGCCAGCACCCCGACGCAAAGCTCTGGAAACACCATATATTTT. Protein product: CASTPTQSSGNTIYF.

V is TRBV13 and J is TRBJ2-1; TRBD2 might be the D (5 bases). V was pared by 0 bases and J by 0 bases, with 12 bases between. In germline, CDR1 is PRHDT, CDR2 FYEKMQ (reference sequence). This CDR3 is 17 amino acids long. CDR3 amino acids: CASSLGGRRSSYNEQFF. The CDR3 DNA follows: TGTGCCAGCAGCTTAGGCGGTCGGAGGAGCTCCTACAATGAGCAGTTCTTC.

The V call is TRBV5-3, the J call TRBJ2-1; D call uncertain. TRBV5-3 is an open reading frame whose function is uncertain. V was trimmed by 0 bases and J by 12 bases, leaving 22 bases between them. The CDR3 spans 16 residues. DNA for the CDR3: TGTGCCAGAAGCTTGGGGTGGGCCAGGCTGCTTTTCGGGCAGTTCTTC. Translating it yields CARSLGWARLLFGQFF.

The chain links TRBV19 to TRBJ1-2; weak D call: TRBD1 (6 bases). The V end lost 6 bases, the J end lost 7 bases, and 15 bases lay between the germline ends. The CDR3 loop spans 13 amino acids. Looked up from germline, CDR1 is LNHDA and CDR2 is SQIVND (reference sequence). The CDR3 region is CASRPRGGLGYTF. CDR3 DNA: TGTGCCAGTAGACCAAGAGGGGGGCTTGGCTACACCTTC.

A note on this clone: Mismatch with germline at one junction end may stem from a read error. The genes are TRBV14 and TRBJ2-7; D is unresolved. The CDR3 spans 12 residues. The germline CDR1 and CDR2 sequences are SGHDN and FVKESK. CDR3 nucleotides: TGTGCCAGCAGCCAATCAAGGGTGTTACTAAACTTC. This codes for CASSQSRVLLNF.

The chain employs TRBV19 and TRBJ1-4; D is ambiguous. V was pared by 8 bases and J by 10 bases, with 17 bases between. This CDR3 region has 13 residues. Germline CDR1 reads LNHDA; CDR2 reads SQIVND (reference sequence). Written as DNA, the CDR3 is TGTGCCAGTGGGCCCCAGGTTGGGAGAAAACTGTTTTTT. This translates into CASGPQVGRKLFF.

This clone was seen once. The chain is built from TRBV4-2 and TRBJ2-3; the D is unclear. CDR1 and CDR2 from the germline V gene are LGHNA and YNFKEQ. The CDR3 consists of 15 residues. The ends were cut back, 1 base at V and 0 bases at J, with 8 bases in the middle. In nucleotides, the CDR3 is TGTGCCAGCAGCCAAGCACTAAGCAGCACAGATACGCAGTATTTT. Translating it yields CASSQALSSTDTQYF.

The rearrangement joins TRBV23-1 to TRBJ1-1; unclear D gene. TRBV23-1 is an ORF, with its function uncertain. This CDR3 contains 16 residues. V was shortened by 0 bases and J by 2 bases, with 13 bases between the two germline ends. This CDR3 is CASSQSFRSKNTEAFF. CDR3 DNA: TGCGCCAGCAGTCAATCCTTCAGGAGTAAAAACACTGAAGCTTTCTTT.

The rearrangement uses TRBV13 and TRBJ1-5; D call uncertain. Germline V lookup: CDR1 PRHDT, CDR2 FYEKMQ (reference sequence). V dropped 5 bases and J dropped 2 bases, with 10 bases sitting between them. CDR3 length: 14 amino acids. The CDR3 nucleotides are TGTGCCAGCAGCGAGGGTACTGGCAATCAGCCCCAGCATTTT. The encoded protein is CASSEGTGNQPQHF. The entire variable domain, with the rest obtained from reference TRBV13 and TRBJ1-5, is as follows: AAGVIQSPRHLIKEKRETATLKCYPIPRHDTVYWYQQGPGQDPQFLISFYEKMQSDKGSIPDRFSAQQFSDYHSELNMSSLELGDSALYFCASSEGTGNQPQHFGDGTRLSIL.

This chain connects TRBV6-1 to TRBJ1-1; 7 bases agree with TRBD1. The CDR3 contains 14 residues. Germline V gene sequence: CDR1 MNHNS, CDR2 SASEGT. The ends lost 7 bases at V and 3 bases at J; junction bases unmatched: 8. The CDR3 reads CASTLTGFDTEAFF. CDR3 bases: TGTGCCAGCACCCTGACAGGGTTCGACACTGAAGCTTTCTTT.

The chain recombines TRBV7-2 with TRBJ2-7, with D hard to call. The CDR3 sequence is 11 residues long. Germline CDR1 SGHTA, CDR2 FQGNSA. Trimming took 4 bases from V and 6 from J, leaving 7 bases between them. The CDR3 loop reads CASSSLSEQYF. As DNA, the CDR3 is TGTGCCAGCAGCTCCCTCAGCGAGCAGTACTTC.

The J gene is TRBJ2-4, the V gene TRBV15; 11 bases are shared with TRBD2. The V gene end was trimmed by 5 bases and the J gene end by 7 bases; junction bases not matched to a gene: 7. The CDR3 covers 15 residues. The V gene's germline CDR1 is LNHNV and CDR2 YYDKDF (reference sequence). Here the CDR3 reads CATSALAGVWNIQYF. CDR3 bases: TGTGCCACCAGCGCACTAGCGGGAGTTTGGAACATTCAGTACTTC.